The rows below give T cell receptor beta chains drawn from one sample of a study of Graves' ophthalmopathy and Graves' hyperthyroidism. One entry per CDR3 protein, called by TCRdb with MiXCR from the multiplex PCR reads. Of around 670,000 distinct CDR3 sequences listed, approximately 40% are singletons. Sequenced input: peripheral blood. Source of these receptors: an adult man with Graves' ophthalmopathy. Each CDR3 is given with its conserved first and last residue. The D gene is left open where the match is weak. Rows may omit the clone size; those that give it use once, few, many or a size class.

d_call | j_call | v_call | clone_size | cdr3_nt | cdr3_aa
. | TRBJ2-2 | TRBV7-2 | few | TGTGCCAGCAGCTGGGGCAGCGGTAAAACCGGGGAGCTGTTTTTT | CASSWGSGKTGELFF
. | TRBJ2-1 | TRBV29-1 | . | TGCAGCGGGACAGAGGCCTACAATGAGCAGTTCTTC | CSGTEAYNEQFF
TRBD2 | TRBJ2-5 | TRBV7-1 | . | TGTGCCAGCAGCTCCGGACTAGCGGGAGACCAAGAGACCCAGTACTTC | CASSSGLAGDQETQYF
TRBD1 | TRBJ1-2 | TRBV5-6 | once | TGTGCCAGCAGCGTCACCGGGACAGGGGACGGCTATGGCTACACCTTC | CASSVTGTGDGYGYTF
TRBD1 | TRBJ1-2 | TRBV15 | . | TGTGCCACCAGCCCTGCCGGGACAGGGGCGAACTATGGCTACACCTTC | CATSPAGTGANYGYTF
. | TRBJ2-7 | TRBV12-3/TRBV12-4 | few | TGTGCCAGCAGGCGGGGACCCGTCGACGAGCAGTACTTC | CASRRGPVDEQYF
. | TRBJ2-2 | TRBV4-2 | . | TGTGCCAGCAGCTTTATATACACCGGGGAGCTGTTTTTT | CASSFIYTGELFF
. | TRBJ2-5 | TRBV9 | . | TGTGCCAGCGGTCCCGGAGGGCTTGGAGAGACCCAGTACTTC | CASGPGGLGETQYF
. | TRBJ2-7 | TRBV7-2 | many | TGTGCCAGCAGCTTAGGGTTCGGACAGAGCTACGAGCAGTACTTC | CASSLGFGQSYEQYF
. | TRBJ2-2 | TRBV19 | . | TGTGCCAGTACTATGTCAGGGGTGGCCGGGGAGCTGTTTTTT | CASTMSGVAGELFF
. | TRBJ1-5 | TRBV24-1 | . | TGTGCCACCAAGGCGGACCTAGGGAGCAATCAGCCCCAGCATTTT | CATKADLGSNQPQHF
. | TRBJ1-2 | TRBV20-1 | . | TGCAGTGCTCCTTCTAGGAACGGCTACACCTTC | CSAPSRNGYTF
. | TRBJ1-1 | TRBV4-1 | . | TGCGCCAGCAGCCTCCGGGTGGGGTCTGAAGCTTTCTTT | CASSLRVGSEAFF
. | TRBJ1-1 | TRBV29-1 | . | TGCAGCGTTGAAGTACAGGCCCTGGGCACTGAAGCTTTCTTT | CSVEVQALGTEAFF
. | TRBJ1-5 | TRBV19 | . | TGTGCCAGTAGTATATTTGGAGGGGATCAGCCCCAGCATTTT | CASSIFGGDQPQHF
. | TRBJ1-1 | TRBV7-9 | . | TGTGCCAGCAGCTCGATCCCCGACCCCTTCGGCACTGAAGCTTTCTTT | CASSSIPDPFGTEAFF
. | TRBJ1-1 | TRBV29-1 | many | TGCAGCGTCCCGAGGTGGTGTGAAGCTTTCTTT | CSVPRWCEAFF
. | TRBJ1-2 | TRBV6-5 | many | TGTGCCAGCGGAACCAGGGCGACCTTAGGAGGCTACACCTTC | CASGTRATLGGYTF
. | TRBJ2-7 | TRBV20-1 | . | TGCAGTGCTAGAGATGAAGGGGTAAGCTCCTACGAGCAGTACTTC | CSARDEGVSSYEQYF
TRBD1 | TRBJ1-1 | TRBV7-1 | . | TGTGCCAGCAGCTGGAATCACAGGGGTACTGAAGCTTTCTTT | CASSWNHRGTEAFF
TRBD2 | TRBJ2-5 | TRBV12-3/TRBV12-4 | many | TGTGCCAGCAGTCGACGGGGGGTCCAAGAGACCCAGTACTTC | CASSRRGVQETQYF
. | TRBJ2-5 | TRBV9 | many | TGTGCCAGCAGCGTAATAGGCGGCGGCCAGGAGACCCAGTACTTC | CASSVIGGGQETQYF
. | TRBJ1-5 | TRBV24-1 | . | TGTGCCAGCAGTGCCCCGACCCGGTTGGGCAATCAGCCCCAGCATTTT | CASSAPTRLGNQPQHF
. | TRBJ1-2 | TRBV29-1 | . | TGCAGCGTTGGGGGAGAAAACAGGAGGGGGGGCTACACCTTC | CSVGGENRRGGYTF
. | TRBJ1-2 | TRBV7-9 | few | TGTGCCAGCAGCTTAGATACGGGGTCTAACTATGGCTACACCTTC | CASSLDTGSNYGYTF